At least ten counts were recorded for the clone carrying this T cell receptor beta chain. The sample belongs to a study of naive and memory T cell subsets. An oligonucleotide containing a UMI was ligated to the 3' end of TCR cDNA. Ligated cDNA underwent four rounds of PCR with nested alpha and beta constant region primers and SP2. TCRdb ran MiXCR on the 5' RACE reads and lists one entry per CDR3 protein. The table lists about 48,000 distinct CDR3 sequences, approximately 4.5% of them singletons. The CDR3 length is 14 residues. Per the germline V gene, CDR1 is DFQATT and CDR2 is SNEGSKA (reference sequence). V shed 3 bases, J shed 4 bases, and the junction held 8 bases outside the gene matches.

The V call is TRBV20-1, the J call TRBJ1-1; 7 bases are a match to TRBD1. The TCR sequence derives from a female donor in good health. CDR3 DNA: TGCAGTGCTAGGGAAGTGTGGGACAGCACTGAAGCTTTCTTT. It yields the protein CSAREVWDSTEAFF.